The 14 T cell receptor beta chains below were found in one sample sequenced in a study of siplizumab effects on memory and regulatory T cells. Only in-frame clones appear in the TCRdb table, and some are missing; sequencing was by immunoSEQ multiplex PCR. The sample includes some 80,000 clones, 95% of them seen just once. Sequenced sample: CD8+ T cells sorted from blood. These receptors were taken from a human donor in good health.

This chain connects TRBV2 to TRBJ2-3; the D gene is possibly TRBD1 (6 bases). Deletions cut 6 bases from V and 3 bases from J, with 10 bases between. This CDR3 region has 13 residues. Germline values: CDR1 SNHLY, CDR2 FYNNEI. The CDR3 DNA reads as TGTGCCAGCAGGGGGACACAGACAGATACGCAGTATTTT. It specifies CASRGTQTDTQYF.

This chain connects TRBV7-8 to TRBJ1-1, with a tentative D call TRBD1 (5 bases). Trimming shortened V by 0 bases and J by 0 bases, and 11 bases separated the two germline ends. The CDR3 is 16 residues long. The germline CDR1 and CDR2 sequences are SGHVS and FQNEAQ. CDR3 region: CASSLAPDNMNTEAFF. In DNA form, the CDR3 reads TGTGCCAGCAGCTTAGCGCCGGACAACATGAACACTGAAGCTTTCTTT. The variable domain in full, with the rest retrieved from reference TRBV7-8 and TRBJ1-1, is GAGVSQSPRYKVAKRGQDVALRCDPISGHVSLFWYQQALGQGPEFLTYFQNEAQLDKSGLPSDRFFAERPEGSVSTLKIQRTQQEDSAVYLCASSLAPDNMNTEAFFGQGTRLTVV.

The V and J genes are TRBV10-2 and TRBJ2-5, with 9 bases that match TRBD1. Germline V gene lookup returns CDR1 WSHSY and CDR2 SAAADI. The CDR3 is made up of 16 amino acids. The V and J ends lost 2 bases and 3 bases, in that order; junction bases with no gene match: 7. The chain's CDR3 is CASSEVGQGPEETQYF. CDR3 in DNA: TGCGCCAGCAGTGAGGTGGGACAGGGCCCGGAAGAGACCCAGTACTTC.

The gene calls are TRBV10-2 and TRBJ2-3; TRBD2 matches 11 bases. The CDR3 contains 15 residues. V trimming: 3 bases; J trimming: 5 bases; junction bases outside the gene matches: 4. Germline values: CDR1 WSHSY, CDR2 SAAADI. The CDR3 bases are TGCGCCAGCAGTGATAGCGGGAGGGCCGTAGATACGCAGTATTTT. Residues: CASSDSGRAVDTQYF.

The chain links TRBV7-9 to TRBJ2-5, with 8 nucleotides matching TRBD1. Germline V gives CDR1 SEHNR, CDR2 FQNEAQ (reference sequence). After removal of 4 bases from V and 5 bases from J, the junction contained 9 bases not matched to a gene. This CDR3 spans 15 amino acids. The CDR3 DNA reads TGTGCCAGCAGCTCCCAGACAGGGGATGTGGAGACCCAGTACTTC. Protein product: CASSSQTGDVETQYF.

The gene calls are TRBV29-1 and TRBJ2-1, with D possibly being TRBD1 or TRBD2 (5 bases each). CDR3 length equals 14 residues. CDR1 SQVTM and CDR2 ANQGSEA come from the germline V gene. V gave up 3 bases and J gave up 0 bases, with 9 bases separating them. CDR3 protein: CSVEGESSYNEQFF. The CDR3 coding sequence is TGCAGCGTTGAGGGGGAGAGCTCCTACAATGAGCAGTTCTTC.

J is TRBJ1-1 and V is TRBV19; D not resolved. The CDR3 sequence is 17 residues long. V lost 4 bases and J 3 bases, leaving 21 bases between the germline ends. From germline, CDR1 is LNHDA and CDR2 SQIVND (reference sequence). CDR3 in amino acids: CASSSSVGRLRHTEAFF. CDR3 coding DNA: TGTGCCAGTAGTAGTTCCGTCGGCAGATTGCGCCACACTGAAGCTTTCTTT.

The rearrangement uses TRBV15 and TRBJ2-7; TRBD2 matches 11 bases. Germline CDR1 and CDR2: LNHNV and YYDKDF (reference sequence). The CDR3 contains 16 residues. Trimming took 0 bases from V and 2 from J; bases not matched to a gene: 3. CDR3 in DNA: TGTGCCACCAGCAGAGAGGGGACTAGCGGTCCCTACGAGCAGTACTTC. This translates into CATSREGTSGPYEQYF.

The V call is TRBV6-6, the J call TRBJ2-5; TRBD1 matches at 7 bases. Germline trimming cut 5 bases from V and 4 bases from J; bases unmatched to any gene: 13. CDR3 length: 16 amino acids. Germline V CDR1 and CDR2: MNHNY, SVGAGI (reference sequence). The CDR3 sequence: CASSTDQTGSRETQYF. The DNA for the CDR3 is TGTGCCAGCAGTACAGATCAGACAGGGTCGAGAGAGACCCAGTACTTC.

This chain uses TRBV4-1 with TRBJ2-7; the D is unclear. The germline CDR1 and CDR2 sequences are MGHRA and YSYEKL. V gave up 0 bases and J gave up 5 bases, with 8 bases separating them. The CDR3 length is 13 residues. CDR3 DNA sequence: TGCGCCAGCAGCCAAGATCGTTCGGACGAGCAGTACTTC. Protein sequence: CASSQDRSDEQYF.

V and J are TRBV2 and TRBJ2-1, with D maybe TRBD2 (6 bases). CDR1 and CDR2 (germline): SNHLY, FYNNEI. This CDR3 is built from 15 residues. V lost 9 bases and J 0 bases, leaving 15 bases between the germline ends. The CDR3 nucleotides are TGTGCCAGGGGGGGAGTTGGGGCCTCCTACAATGAGCAGTTCTTC. Protein: CARGGVGASYNEQFF. Full variable domain (remainder filled in from reference TRBV2 and TRBJ2-1): EPEVTQTPSHQVTQMGQEVILRCVPISNHLYFYWYRQILGQKVEFLVSFYNNEISEKSEIFDDQFSVERPDGSNFTLKIRSTKLEDSAMYFCARGGVGASYNEQFFGPGTRLTVL.

The chain joins TRBV27 to TRBJ2-7; no reliable D call. The CDR3 spans 16 residues. The germline V gene encodes CDR1 MNHEY and CDR2 SMNVEV (reference sequence). V was clipped by 5 bases and J by 5 bases, with 22 bases between them. This chain's CDR3 is CASSPLLGHMGDEQYF. In DNA, the CDR3 is TGTGCCAGCAGTCCCCTATTGGGCCACATGGGTGACGAGCAGTACTTC.

This chain connects TRBV6-5 to TRBJ2-7; D uncertain. Trimming took 6 bases from V and 2 from J, leaving 17 bases between them. This CDR3 comprises 15 residues. CDR1 is MNHEY and CDR2 is SVGAGI in the germline V gene. CDR3 loop: CASSPQDAAAYEQYF. CDR3 DNA: TGTGCCAGCAGCCCCCAGGACGCGGCCGCCTACGAGCAGTACTTC.

Concerning this clone: The same CDR3 arises from other DNA sequences in this sample as well. This sequence joins TRBV7-3 and TRBJ2-2, with D maybe TRBD2 (6 bases). V lost 3 bases to trimming and J lost 5 bases, with 10 bases between them. The CDR3 length is 14 residues. Germline CDR1 reads SGHTA; CDR2 reads FQGTGA. CDR3 nucleotide sequence: TGTGCCAGCAGCTTGACTGGAGGGACCGGGGAGCTGTTTTTT. Translated: CASSLTGGTGELFF. The full variable domain, in which reference TRBV7-3 and TRBJ2-2 provide the parts outside the CDR3, is GAGVSQTPSNKVTEKGKYVELRCDPISGHTALYWYRQSLGQGPEFLIYFQGTGAADDSGLPNDRFFAVRPEGSVSTLKIQRTERGDSAVYLCASSLTGGTGELFFGEGSRLTVL.